This TCR beta chain derives from a study of beta chain features in type 1 diabetes. Turning to the study itself: Patients shared similar age, gender and cell yields with healthy donors. Taken together, all samples contributed approximately 110,000,000 examined sorted cells. Study-wide findings and caveats: Comparison showed that naive, central memory and Treg TCRB repertoires appeared more similar among patients than among healthy donors.

Isolated RNA was reverse transcribed in full, so expressed TCRB transcripts were sequenced. Only in-frame clones appear in the TCRdb table, and some are missing; sequencing was by immunoSEQ multiplex PCR. The sample yields 680,000 or so clones, about 16% seen once. As concerns this clone: Its target is not known.

Staining for CD45RO/CCR7/CD25/CD127/CD95/CD27 allowed sorting of CD4+ naive, central memory, regulatory and stem cell-like memory cells. Sequencing was done on a sample of naive CD4+ T cells from blood. The sequence was collected from a man aged 18 to 35 in good health.

CDR3 DNA sequence: TGTGCCAGCAGTTTAGGGCGGCTTGCAGGGGGCGAAGCTTTCTTT. Translated, it gives CASSLGRLAGGEAFF. V is TRBV27 and J is TRBJ1-1, with TRBD1 identical over 8 bases. From germline, CDR1 is MNHEY and CDR2 SMNVEV (reference sequence). The CDR3 length is 15 residues. Germline trimming cut 2 bases from V and 8 bases from J; bases unmatched to any gene: 10.